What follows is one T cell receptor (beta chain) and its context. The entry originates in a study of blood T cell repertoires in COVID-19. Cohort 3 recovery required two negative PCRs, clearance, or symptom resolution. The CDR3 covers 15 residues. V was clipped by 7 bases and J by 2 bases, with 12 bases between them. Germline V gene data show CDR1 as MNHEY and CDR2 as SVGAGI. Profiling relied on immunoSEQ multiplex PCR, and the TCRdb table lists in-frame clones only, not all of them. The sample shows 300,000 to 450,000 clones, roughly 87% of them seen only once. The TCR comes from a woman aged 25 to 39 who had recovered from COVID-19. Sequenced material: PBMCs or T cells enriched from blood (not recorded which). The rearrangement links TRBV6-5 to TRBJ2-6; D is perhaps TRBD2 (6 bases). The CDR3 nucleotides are TGTGCCAGCACCTCTTGGGGGGCTGGGGCCAACGTCCTGACTTTC. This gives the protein CASTSWGAGANVLTF.